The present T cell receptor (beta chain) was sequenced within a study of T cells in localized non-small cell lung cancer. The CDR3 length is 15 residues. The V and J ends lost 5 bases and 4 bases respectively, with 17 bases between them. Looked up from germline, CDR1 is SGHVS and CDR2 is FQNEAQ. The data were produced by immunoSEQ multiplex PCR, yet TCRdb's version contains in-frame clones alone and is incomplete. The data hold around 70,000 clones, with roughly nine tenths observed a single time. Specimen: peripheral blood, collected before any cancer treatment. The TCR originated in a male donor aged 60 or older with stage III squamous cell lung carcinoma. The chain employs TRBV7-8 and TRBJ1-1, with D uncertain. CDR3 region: CASSPIRVGVTEAFF. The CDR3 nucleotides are TGTGCCAGCAGCCCAATTAGGGTTGGGGTCACTGAAGCTTTCTTT.